This T cell receptor (beta chain) is drawn from a study of response to subunit inactivated influenza vaccine. General study results and limits: Authors suggested few new T cells are recruited by each seasonal influenza vaccination.

Germline V CDR1 and CDR2: MNHEY, SVGEGT. V was cut by 4 bases and J by 0 bases, with 27 bases left in between. The CDR3 sequence is 20 residues long. MiXCR, run by TCRdb on the RT-PCR reads, gives a single entry per CDR3 protein. Here the sample spans a few hundred thousand distinct CDR3 sequences, more than 7% being singletons. There are a few counts of this clonotype. Its target is unknown. This specimen consisted of PBMCs from blood, obtained less than 30 months after vaccination. This receptor was identified in a man between 50 and 70 years old who received an inactivated influenza vaccine. This chain connects TRBV6-2 or TRBV6-3 to TRBJ1-1; tentative D call: TRBD1 (6 bases). The CDR3 region has the DNA TGTGCCAGCAGTTCAAACTTCAGAATTAACAGGGTTCCAATGAACACTGAAGCTTTCTTT. Protein sequence: CASSSNFRINRVPMNTEAFF.